This TCR beta chain appears in the sequencing data of a study of blood T cells in healthy people across ages. This clonotype was recorded many times. Through a sample-barcoded 5' primer and a J-beta primer mix, a second PCR was run for roughly 6 to 11 cycles. TCRdb reprocessed the 5' RACE reads via MiXCR and lists one record per CDR3 protein. The sample contains about 1,500,000 distinct CDR3 sequences, 35% to 45% of which appear only once. V was trimmed by 5 bases and J by 4 bases, leaving 14 bases between them. The CDR3 is made up of 14 amino acids. Germline CDR1 reads SGHAT; CDR2 reads FQDESV (reference sequence). Each donor had 9 to 10 milliliters of peripheral blood drawn. PBMCs were isolated at a quantity of at least 7 million per sample.

The TCR was taken from a woman in her late teens or twenties in good health. The chain has TRBV11-1 and TRBJ2-5; tentatively, D is TRBD2 (6 bases). Sequenced material: blood. CDR3 residues: CASSNRASVETQYF. The CDR3 region has the DNA TGTGCCAGCAGCAACCGGGCTAGCGTAGAGACCCAGTACTTC.